Below, 26 T cell receptor beta chains from the same sample are listed, as sequenced in a study of CD8+ T cells in alopecia areata. TCR sequencing used cDNA made by reverse transcription of extracted RNA. TCRdb's table, derived via immunoSEQ multiplex PCR, lists solely in-frame clones and lacks some. The sample consists of some 190,000 clones, around 60% of them appearing once. The treatment was: oral pan-JAK inhibitor, 5-10 mg twice daily. The specimen comprised CD4+ T cells sorted from blood, sampled at week 4, from a patient treated with tofacitinib. The receptors originated from a human donor with alopecia areata.

The chain links TRBV9 to TRBJ2-1; D is unclear. Per the germline V gene, CDR1 is SGDLS and CDR2 is YYNGEE. This CDR3 is 15 amino acids long. Trimming removed 4 bases at V and 6 bases at J, with 17 bases between. This chain's CDR3 is CASSPGQRLGNEQFF. Here the CDR3 DNA reads TGTGCCAGCAGCCCTGGGCAAAGGCTGGGCAATGAGCAGTTCTTC.

The V gene is TRBV29-1, the J gene TRBJ2-5; 9 bases map to TRBD2. Trimming took 7 bases from V and 5 from J; bases not matched to a gene: 8. This CDR3 spans 13 amino acids. Germline CDR1 and CDR2: SQVTM and ANQGSEA. CDR3 DNA: TGCAGCGGGCGGATAGCGGGAGCTGAGACCCAGTACTTC. Residues: CSGRIAGAETQYF.

This clone has more than one count but fewer than ten. The same CDR3 is also encoded by other DNA sequences in this sample. The genes are TRBV5-1 and TRBJ2-1; a possible D gene is TRBD2 (6 bases). This CDR3 region has 13 residues. The germline V and J ends were trimmed by 2 bases and 5 bases, with 8 bases remaining between them. The germline CDR1 and CDR2 sequences are SGHRS and YFSETQ. The CDR3 loop reads CASSLGGHNEQFF. As DNA, the CDR3 is TGCGCCAGCAGCTTAGGAGGGCACAATGAGCAGTTCTTC.

V and J are TRBV10-3 and TRBJ2-5; D is ambiguous. V lost 1 base and J lost 2, with 8 bases in between. Germline V gives CDR1 ENHRY, CDR2 SYGVKD. This CDR3 is 14 amino acids long. CDR3 DNA: TGTGCCATCAGTGAGTTGACGGCTCAAGAGACCCAGTACTTC. Protein sequence: CAISELTAQETQYF.

J is TRBJ2-3 and V is TRBV4-3; no clear D. Germline V gene data show CDR1 as LGHNA and CDR2 as YSLEER. With 4 bases removed from V and 6 bases from J, the gap between germline ends came to 11 bases. There are 13 residues in the CDR3. CDR3 region: CASSRDGTDTQYF. The CDR3 coding sequence is TGCGCCAGCAGCCGAGACGGAACGGATACGCAGTATTTT.

This chain joins TRBV29-1 and TRBJ2-2; TRBD1 might be the D (5 bases). The CDR3 consists of 13 residues. The germline V and J ends were trimmed by 5 bases and 2 bases, with 9 bases remaining between them. The germline V gene has CDR1 SQVTM and CDR2 ANQGSEA. CDR3 protein: CSVSWGNTGELFF. The CDR3 DNA is TGCAGCGTTTCATGGGGCAACACCGGGGAGCTGTTTTTT.

This clone was seen only a few times. The gene calls are TRBV6-5 and TRBJ2-5, with D possibly TRBD2 on 5 matching bases. V was cut by 4 bases and J by 0 bases, with 6 bases left in between. This CDR3 is 13 amino acids long. Looked up from germline, CDR1 is MNHEY and CDR2 is SVGAGI. CDR3 residues: CASSLAYQETQYF. The CDR3 nucleotides are TGTGCCAGCAGTTTAGCGTACCAAGAGACCCAGTACTTC.

Here the CDR3 DNA reads TGTGCCAGCAGTGTACAGGGGCGGACAGATACGCAGTATTTT. It translates to CASSVQGRTDTQYF. This rearrangement joins TRBV6-4 to TRBJ2-3; 7 bases match TRBD1. The germline V gene encodes CDR1 MRHNA and CDR2 SNTAGT. The CDR3 has 14 amino acids. V was clipped by 4 bases and J by 3 bases; unmatched bases: 4.

This chain's CDR3 is CASSQDVRGNTIYF. The CDR3 DNA reads as TGTGCCAGCAGCCAAGATGTTCGGGGGAACACCATATATTTT. The chain uses TRBV4-2 and TRBJ1-3; D might be TRBD1 (5 bases). V was cut by 0 bases and J by 7 bases, with 10 bases left in between. CDR1 and CDR2 (germline): LGHNA, YNFKEQ. This CDR3 spans 14 amino acids.

The rearrangement joins TRBV30 to TRBJ1-1; no definite D call. Germline V gene sequence: CDR1 GTSNPN, CDR2 SVGIG (reference sequence). Trimming removed 0 bases from V and 2 bases from J, with 1 base in between. The CDR3 contains 11 residues. The chain's CDR3 is CAWSVNTEAFF. The DNA of the CDR3 is TGTGCCTGGAGTGTCAACACTGAAGCTTTCTTT.

This clone turned up a few times. The chain recombines TRBV6-5 with TRBJ1-5, with no clear D. The germline V gene encodes CDR1 MNHEY and CDR2 SVGAGI. The CDR3 loop spans 15 amino acids. The ends were cut back, 5 bases at V and 1 base at J, with 12 bases in the middle. CDR3: CASSPGWGSNQPQHF. The CDR3 nucleotides read TGTGCCAGCAGTCCCGGGTGGGGAAGCAATCAGCCCCAGCATTTT.

V and J are TRBV7-9 and TRBJ2-3; D unresolved. The CDR3 is 14 amino acids. Looked up from germline, CDR1 is SEHNR and CDR2 is FQNEAQ (reference sequence). The V gene lost 0 bases and the J gene lost 3 bases, with 7 bases spanning the gap. CDR3 coding DNA: TGTGCCAGCAGCTTAGCGACGGATACAGATACGCAGTATTTT. Protein product: CASSLATDTDTQYF.

The CDR3 DNA is TGTGCCAGCAGTTTCACCTCCTACGAGCAGTACTTC. It yields the protein CASSFTSYEQYF. V gene TRBV6-6 combines with J gene TRBJ2-7, with unresolved D. Trimming shortened V by 4 bases and J by 0 bases, and 4 bases separated the two germline ends. Germline CDR1 MNHNY, CDR2 SVGAGI (reference sequence). This CDR3 has 12 residues.

The sample holds a few counts of this clone. This sample also contains other DNA sequences that code for the same CDR3. The rearrangement links TRBV29-1 to TRBJ2-7; 13 nucleotides agree with TRBD2. V lost 4 bases to trimming and J lost 3 bases; unmatched junction nucleotides: 0. The CDR3 has 13 residues. In germline, CDR1 is SQVTM, CDR2 ANQGSEA. In nucleotides, the CDR3 is TGCAGCGTTGGGACTAGCGGGAGCTACGAGCAGTACTTC. Its protein is CSVGTSGSYEQYF.

The gene calls are TRBV4-1 and TRBJ2-5; the D call may be TRBD1 or TRBD2 (6 bases each). The germline V gene has CDR1 MGHRA and CDR2 YSYEKL. CDR3 length: 15 residues. Trimming stripped 4 bases from V and 5 bases from J, with 17 bases between. The CDR3 protein is CASSRKGGDMETQYF. The CDR3 DNA reads TGCGCCAGCAGCCGCAAGGGGGGAGATATGGAGACCCAGTACTTC.

This clone was counted between two and nine times. Given the absence of the conserved phenylalanine or tryptophan at the CDR3 end, a read error is likely. This rearrangement joins TRBV30 to TRBJ1-2; D gene uncertain. CDR3 size: 12 residues. V was shortened by 3 bases and J by 6 bases, with 11 bases between the two germline ends. Germline CDR1 and CDR2: GTSNPN and SVGIG (reference sequence). CDR3 loop: CAWSRGTDGYTL. The CDR3 DNA follows: TGTGCCTGGAGCCGGGGAACTGATGGCTACACCCTC.

The J gene is TRBJ1-2, the V gene TRBV5-1; no clear D gene. Trimming took 2 bases from V and 2 from J, leaving 10 bases between them. Germline loops: CDR1 SGHRS, CDR2 YFSETQ. The CDR3 contains 14 residues. The CDR3 DNA sequence: TGCGCCAGCAGCTTCGACATACTCAACTATGGCTACACCTTC. Its translation: CASSFDILNYGYTF. Full variable domain (rest looked up from reference TRBV5-1 and TRBJ1-2): KAGVTQTPRYLIKTRGQQVTLSCSPISGHRSVSWYQQTPGQGLQFLFEYFSETQRNKGNFPGRFSGRQFSNSRSEMNVSTLELGDSALYLCASSFDILNYGYTFGSGTRLTVV.

CDR3 residues: CASSEPLTDHTQYF. In nucleotides, the CDR3 is TGTGCCAGCAGTGAACCACTGACAGACCATACGCAGTATTTT. The chain employs TRBV25-1 and TRBJ2-3, with D possibly TRBD1 on 5 matching bases. Deletions cut 2 bases from V and 7 bases from J, with 13 bases between. The germline V gene encodes CDR1 MGHDK and CDR2 SYGVNS. There are 14 residues in the CDR3.

The V and J genes are TRBV29-1 and TRBJ2-5, with 7 bases identical to TRBD1. The CDR3 contains 14 residues. Germline CDR1 is SQVTM and CDR2 is ANQGSEA. After removal of 4 bases from V and 2 bases from J, the junction contained 7 bases not matched to a gene. The CDR3 sequence: CSVGYRGLQETQYF. DNA for the CDR3: TGCAGCGTTGGGTACAGGGGCCTTCAAGAGACCCAGTACTTC.

The sample holds a few counts of this clone. The DNA for the CDR3 is TGTGCCAGCAGCCTCGGGTCGCAGAAGAATCAGCCCCAGCATTTT. Amino acid sequence: CASSLGSQKNQPQHF. The rearrangement uses TRBV7-2 and TRBJ1-5; D is uncertain. Trimming took 5 bases from V and 4 from J, leaving 15 bases between them. The V gene's germline CDR1 is SGHTA and CDR2 FQGNSA. CDR3 size: 15 residues.

The chain is built from TRBV4-2 and TRBJ2-3; D remains unclear. This CDR3 has 15 residues. V lost 6 bases and J lost 0, with 13 bases in between. Germline V gives CDR1 LGHNA, CDR2 YNFKEQ. The CDR3 DNA reads TGTGCCAGCAGACCACTCGGCTCTAGCACAGATACGCAGTATTTT. Residues: CASRPLGSSTDTQYF.

The chain uses TRBV2 and TRBJ1-2; D ambiguous. V lost 7 bases and J 5 bases, leaving 8 bases between the germline ends. This CDR3 spans 11 amino acids. CDR1 and CDR2 from the germline V gene are SNHLY and FYNNEI. The CDR3 sequence is CASTLGYGYTF. The CDR3 bases are TGTGCCAGCACACTGGGATATGGCTACACCTTC.

The chain links TRBV30 to TRBJ1-5, with TRBD1 as a possible D gene (5 bases). The CDR3 is made up of 14 amino acids. The germline CDR1 and CDR2 sequences are GTSNPN and SVGIG (reference sequence). Trimming left V 3 bases short and J 7 bases short, with 16 bases between. Written as DNA, the CDR3 is TGTGCCTGGAGGTTACAAGGGGAGAGCCAGCCCCAGCATTTT. Translating it yields CAWRLQGESQPQHF.

The chain couples TRBV9 to TRBJ2-1; D possibly matches TRBD1 or TRBD2 (6 bases each). CDR3 length: 14 residues. In germline, CDR1 is SGDLS, CDR2 YYNGEE. The V end lost 2 bases, the J end lost 8 bases, and 14 bases lay between the germline ends. CDR3 DNA sequence: TGTGCCAGCAGCGTTACTAGGAGGGGGTATGAGCAGTTCTTC. Amino acid sequence: CASSVTRRGYEQFF.

The genes are TRBV19 and TRBJ2-3; 7 bases match TRBD2. Germline V CDR1 and CDR2: LNHDA, SQIVND (reference sequence). Losses at the gene ends were 5 bases for V and 1 base for J; bases not matched to a gene: 3. The CDR3 runs 14 residues. In DNA, the CDR3 is TGTGCCAGTAGTGCGGGAGAGCGCACAGATACGCAGTATTTT. It codes for CASSAGERTDTQYF.

As concerns this clone: The junction differs from germline at one of its ends, possibly a read error. V usage is TRBV27 and J usage is TRBJ1-5; possible D gene TRBD1, 5 bases. The CDR3 loop spans 12 amino acids. Germline V gene lookup returns CDR1 MNHEY and CDR2 SMNVEV (reference sequence). The CDR3 loop reads CASSLLAGPEHF. The DNA of the CDR3 is TGTGCCAGCAGTTTATTAGCAGGGCCCGAGCATTTT.